The 26 T cell receptor beta chains in this list originate from one sample, sequenced in a study of T cells after yellow fever vaccination (dated by TCRdb to about 2019). Taken with the paper, the label for treatment or condition translates to: live attenuated yellow fever vaccine strain. Libraries were built with 5' RACE. Sequencing was performed on an Illumina HiSeq 2500. The raw public data were reprocessed by TCRdb itself: fastp quality trimming at Q25, MiXCR clonotype calling, in-frame beta chains only. Every CDR3 protein is listed once, alongside the most common genes and DNA of its rows. Across this sample there are around 500,000 distinct CDR3 sequences, with about a fifth seen only once. The ten largest make up about 17% of the sample. This specimen was PBMCs, taken less than 25 days after the first yellow fever vaccination. These receptors were collected from a man aged 18 to 29 who received the YFV17D yellow fever vaccine.

The J gene is TRBJ1-5, the V gene TRBV7-2; TRBD1 matches at 7 bases. V gave up 3 bases and J gave up 0 bases; unmatched junction bases: 5. The CDR3 has 16 amino acids. The germline gives CDR1 SGHTA, CDR2 FQGNSA. The chain's CDR3 is CASSFRQGGSNQPQHF. The CDR3 bases are TGTGCCAGCAGCTTTCGACAGGGAGGTAGCAATCAGCCCCAGCATTTT.

This clonotype was observed at least ten times. This chain links TRBV7-3 with TRBJ1-1, with D possibly being TRBD1 (5 bases). V lost 3 bases to trimming and J lost 1 base, with 6 bases between them. Germline V lookup: CDR1 SGHTA, CDR2 FQGTGA. The CDR3 has 13 residues. As DNA, the CDR3 is TGTGCCAGCAGCTTCGGGGCGAACACTGAAGCTTTCTTT. Translating gives CASSFGANTEAFF.

CDR3 in amino acids: CASTSSAPNEQFF. The CDR3 nucleotides read TGTGCCAGCACCTCCAGCGCGCCCAATGAGCAGTTCTTC. This sequence joins TRBV12-3 or TRBV12-4 and TRBJ2-1; no reliable D call. V was trimmed by 7 bases and J by 6 bases, leaving 13 bases between them. This CDR3 has 13 amino acids.

V and J are TRBV9 and TRBJ2-7; D gene unclear. The V gene's germline CDR1 is SGDLS and CDR2 YYNGEE. The CDR3 spans 14 residues. V shed 5 bases and J shed 0 bases, with 12 bases lying between them. This CDR3 is CASSTTYNSYEQYF. Here the CDR3 DNA reads TGTGCCAGCAGTACGACATACAACTCCTACGAGCAGTACTTC.

This clonotype was counted a few times. The chain uses TRBV5-1 and TRBJ2-3; D not certain. Germline CDR1 SGHRS, CDR2 YFSETQ. The V gene lost 0 bases and the J gene lost 3 bases, with 8 bases spanning the gap. The CDR3 sequence is 14 residues long. The chain's CDR3 is CASSLGKETDTQYF. The DNA of the CDR3 is TGCGCCAGCAGCTTGGGGAAGGAAACAGATACGCAGTATTTT.

V usage is TRBV7-3 and J usage is TRBJ2-1; D unclear. The CDR3 contains 14 residues. The germline CDR1 and CDR2 sequences are SGHTA and FQGTGA. V was pared by 5 bases and J by 6 bases, with 14 bases between. CDR3 amino acids: CASSLLDRRNEQFF. The CDR3 DNA sequence: TGTGCCAGCAGCCTCCTGGACCGCCGCAATGAGCAGTTCTTC.

The chain employs TRBV29-1 and TRBJ2-3; D is unresolved. The CDR3 is 13 amino acids. CDR1 and CDR2 (germline): SQVTM, ANQGSEA. V lost 3 bases to trimming and J lost 0 bases, with 7 bases between them. CDR3: CSVEEPSTDTQYF. The CDR3 DNA is TGCAGCGTTGAGGAACCGAGCACAGATACGCAGTATTTT.

The chain has TRBV7-6 and TRBJ1-6; tentative D call: TRBD1 (5 bases). This CDR3 has 15 residues. Germline V lookup: CDR1 SGHVS, CDR2 FNYEAQ. Trimming removed 4 bases from V and 6 bases from J, with 13 bases in between. The DNA for the CDR3 is TGTGCCAGCAGCTCAACCGGGGCCCGTAATTCACCCCTCCACTTT. It specifies CASSSTGARNSPLHF.

J is TRBJ2-7 and V is TRBV23-1; maybe TRBD1 (6 bases). TRBV23-1 is annotated as an ORF whose role is uncertain. This CDR3 comprises 14 residues. Trimming removed 6 bases at V and 6 bases at J, with 18 bases between. The CDR3 DNA reads as TGCGCCAGCAGCCTTTTAGAGGGGGAGTGCGAGCAGTACGTC. It yields the protein CASSLLEGECEQYV.

The rearrangement joins TRBV5-4 to TRBJ1-5, with a possible D match to TRBD1 (5 bases). Trimming stripped 0 bases from V and 6 bases from J, with 16 bases between. Germline V lookup: CDR1 SGHNT, CDR2 YYREEE (reference sequence). There are 16 residues in the CDR3. The CDR3 DNA follows: TGTGCCAGCAGCTTGGGACCAGGGTTTCCGGTTCAGCCCCAGCATTTT. Translating gives CASSLGPGFPVQPQHF.

This clonotype has more than one count but fewer than ten. The chain has TRBV6-2 or TRBV6-3 and TRBJ2-7; D unclear. The CDR3 spans 13 residues. V gave up 6 bases and J gave up 0 bases, with 9 bases separating them. In germline, CDR1 is MNHEY, CDR2 SVGEGT. This CDR3 is CASSHGSSYEQYF. In DNA form, the CDR3 reads TGTGCCAGCAGCCACGGGTCCTCCTACGAGCAGTACTTC.

The V gene is TRBV5-1, the J gene TRBJ2-2, with TRBD1 identical over 8 bases. The germline gives CDR1 SGHRS, CDR2 YFSETQ. The V segment lost 0 bases and the J segment 4 bases; nucleotides outside the gene matches: 8. This CDR3 is 17 amino acids long. CDR3 nucleotides: TGCGCCAGCAGCTTGGTACCCAGGGGGCGCATCACCGGGGAGCTGTTTTTT. Translating gives CASSLVPRGRITGELFF.

This clonotype has at least ten counts. V gene TRBV6-2 or TRBV6-3 combines with J gene TRBJ2-1; D uncertain. This CDR3 region has 15 residues. Trimming pared 3 bases from V and 0 bases from J, leaving 9 bases between. The V gene's germline CDR1 is MNHEY and CDR2 SVGEGT. In DNA, the CDR3 is TGTGCCAGCAGTTATAGGGCTAGCTCCTACAATGAGCAGTTCTTC. It encodes CASSYRASSYNEQFF.

This chain connects TRBV19 to TRBJ2-5, with unresolved D. This CDR3 contains 13 residues. The germline V gene has CDR1 LNHDA and CDR2 SQIVND (reference sequence). Deletions cut 4 bases from V and 5 bases from J, with 11 bases between. This CDR3 is CASSTGHGETQYF. DNA of the CDR3: TGTGCCAGTAGTACGGGCCACGGGGAGACCCAGTACTTC.

The rearrangement joins TRBV27 to TRBJ2-5; 13 bases are shared with TRBD2. V was pared by 11 bases and J by 5 bases, with 11 bases of the junction left unmatched. Germline CDR1 and CDR2: MNHEY and SMNVEV (reference sequence). This CDR3 spans 15 amino acids. The CDR3 nucleotides read TGTGCCGGCACTTGGACTAGCGGGGGTGGGGAGACCCAGTACTTC. As protein: CAGTWTSGGGETQYF.

This clonotype showed up just a few times. The chain couples TRBV20-1 to TRBJ2-3, with TRBD1 matching 8 bases. CDR3 length equals 15 residues. CDR1 DFQATT and CDR2 SNEGSKA come from the germline V gene (reference sequence). V gave up 2 bases and J gave up 3 bases; unmatched junction bases: 7. The CDR3 loop is CSARSGWTGTDTQYF. For the CDR3, the DNA is TGCAGTGCTAGATCCGGTTGGACAGGGACAGATACGCAGTATTTT.

V usage is TRBV18 and J usage is TRBJ2-3; possible D gene TRBD2, 6 bases. Germline loops: CDR1 KGHSH, CDR2 LQKENI. Trimming cost V 5 bases and J 1 base, with 16 bases left between them. The CDR3 has 16 amino acids. This chain's CDR3 is CASSTVLAMGTDTQYF. Here the CDR3 DNA reads TGTGCCAGCTCAACGGTCCTAGCGATGGGCACAGATACGCAGTATTTT.

The chain uses TRBV19 and TRBJ2-2, with 13 bases identical to TRBD2. This CDR3 contains 14 residues. V shed 11 bases and J 6 bases; nucleotides not matched to a gene: 6. The V gene's germline CDR1 is LNHDA and CDR2 SQIVND (reference sequence). The CDR3 coding sequence is TGTGCCTGCGGACTAGCGGGGGCTCCCGGGGAGCTGTTTTTT. Protein sequence: CACGLAGAPGELFF.

This clonotype was seen only a few times. The rearrangement joins TRBV2 to TRBJ2-3, with D possibly matching TRBD1 (6 bases). The CDR3 has 17 residues. In germline, CDR1 is SNHLY, CDR2 FYNNEI. V lost 6 bases and J 0 bases, leaving 19 bases between the germline ends. DNA for the CDR3: TGTGCCAGCAGGTGGGGCAGGGGAATAACTAGCACAGATACGCAGTATTTT. It is translated as CASRWGRGITSTDTQYF. The whole variable domain, filled in from reference TRBV2 and TRBJ2-3, reads EPEVTQTPSHQVTQMGQEVILRCVPISNHLYFYWYRQILGQKVEFLVSFYNNEISEKSEIFDDQFSVERPDGSNFTLKIRSTKLEDSAMYFCASRWGRGITSTDTQYFGPGTRLTVL.

The CDR3 nucleotides read TGTGCCAGCTCACCACGAGAAGGACAGGGGGGGATCACCGGGGAGCTGTTTTTT. Protein product: CASSPREGQGGITGELFF. The chain couples TRBV18 to TRBJ2-2; 10 bases are shared with TRBD1. Losses at the gene ends were 1 base for V and 4 bases for J; bases not matched to a gene: 9. The CDR3 extends over 18 amino acids. CDR1 KGHSH and CDR2 LQKENI come from the germline V gene. The whole variable domain, filled in from reference TRBV18 and TRBJ2-2, reads NAGVMQNPRHLVRRRGQEARLRCSPMKGHSHVYWYRQLPEEGLKFMVYLQKENIIDESGMPKERFSAEFPKEGPSILRIQQVVRGDSAAYFCASSPREGQGGITGELFFGEGSRLTVL.

This clonotype was picked up one time. The chain recombines TRBV6-6 with TRBJ2-1, with no clear D. Trimming took off 5 bases at V and 10 bases at J, with 9 bases between the two ends. This CDR3 has 11 amino acids. The germline CDR1 and CDR2 sequences are MNHNY and SVGAGI (reference sequence). CDR3 sequence reads: CASSTGVEQFF. In DNA form, the CDR3 reads TGTGCCAGCAGTACTGGGGTCGAGCAGTTCTTC.

The V gene is TRBV15, the J gene TRBJ2-7, with D unresolved. Trimming cost V 0 bases and J 6 bases, with 9 bases left between them. Germline CDR1 and CDR2: LNHNV and YYDKDF (reference sequence). There are 13 residues in the CDR3. CDR3 nucleotide sequence: TGTGCCACCAGCAGAGATTGGGGTTCCGAGCAGTACGTC. This translates into CATSRDWGSEQYV.

V is TRBV18 and J is TRBJ1-4; D gene ambiguous. The CDR3 runs to 13 residues. V was trimmed by 1 base and J by 4 bases, leaving 4 bases between them. The germline CDR1 and CDR2 sequences are KGHSH and LQKENI. CDR3 in amino acids: CASSPQYNEKLFF. CDR3 nucleotide sequence: TGTGCCAGCTCACCACAGTATAATGAAAAACTGTTTTTT. The full variable domain, in which reference TRBV18 and TRBJ1-4 provide the parts outside the CDR3, is NAGVMQNPRHLVRRRGQEARLRCSPMKGHSHVYWYRQLPEEGLKFMVYLQKENIIDESGMPKERFSAEFPKEGPSILRIQQVVRGDSAAYFCASSPQYNEKLFFGSGTQLSVL.

This chain uses TRBV24-1 with TRBJ2-1; 11 nucleotides match TRBD1. V shed 4 bases and J 6 bases; nucleotides not matched to a gene: 1. The CDR3 is 14 residues long. Germline lookup yields CDR1 KGHDR and CDR2 SFDVKD. The CDR3 bases are TGTGCCACCAGTGAGGGGACAGGGGGCAATGAGCAGTTCTTC. This translates into CATSEGTGGNEQFF.

This chain uses TRBV9 with TRBJ2-3; 9 bases are a match to TRBD1. The CDR3 is made up of 14 amino acids. After removal of 6 bases from V and 6 bases from J, the junction contained 8 bases not matched to a gene. CDR1 and CDR2 (germline): SGDLS, YYNGEE. The CDR3 DNA sequence: TGTGCCAGCACCCAACAGGGGGCGAGGGATACGCAGTATTTT. Amino acid sequence: CASTQQGARDTQYF.

The rearrangement joins TRBV15 to TRBJ2-1; either TRBD1 or TRBD2 may fit D (5 bases each). Germline V gene data show CDR1 as LNHNV and CDR2 as YYDKDF (reference sequence). The ends were cut back, 4 bases at V and 4 bases at J, with 14 bases in the middle. This CDR3 has 15 residues. The CDR3 nucleotides read TGTGCCACCAGCACTCCCGGGACCCTTTACAATGAGCAGTTCTTC. Translating it yields CATSTPGTLYNEQFF.